This T cell receptor beta chain was captured in a study of blood T cell repertoires in COVID-19. Study-wide context: Nucleic acid was either cDNA or gDNA, and it came from T cells, B-cell-depleted T cells, or PBMCs.

Germline loops: CDR1 SGHRS, CDR2 YFSETQ. The CDR3 covers 16 residues. Trimming stripped 4 bases from V and 0 bases from J, with 14 bases between. Source study methods: Using reference gene primer amplification, nucleated cell counts were estimated. Profiling relied on immunoSEQ multiplex PCR, and the TCRdb table lists in-frame clones only, not all of them. That table furnishes V, J and clone size, whereas the DNA furnished D and trimming. The data show roughly 71,000 clones, 70% to 90% seen once. This sequence joins TRBV5-1 and TRBJ1-5, with D maybe TRBD1 (5 bases). The sequence derives from a man aged 25 to 45 with acute or convalescent COVID-19. The sequenced sample consisted of peripheral blood. CDR3 in DNA: TGCGCCAGCAGCCTGGCGGGACTCAATAGCAATCAGCCCCAGCATTTT. It translates to CASSLAGLNSNQPQHF.